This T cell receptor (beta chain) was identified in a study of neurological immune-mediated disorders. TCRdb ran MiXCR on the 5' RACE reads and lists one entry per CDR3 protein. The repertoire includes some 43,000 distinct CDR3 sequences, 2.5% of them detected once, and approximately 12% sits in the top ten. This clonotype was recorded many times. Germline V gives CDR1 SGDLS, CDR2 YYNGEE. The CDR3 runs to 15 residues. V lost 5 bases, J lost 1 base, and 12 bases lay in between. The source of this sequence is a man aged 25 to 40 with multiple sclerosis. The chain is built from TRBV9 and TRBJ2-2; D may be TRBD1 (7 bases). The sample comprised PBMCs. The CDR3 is CASRPQGGNTGELFF. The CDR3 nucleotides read TGTGCCAGCAGACCGCAGGGGGGGAACACCGGGGAGCTGTTTTTT. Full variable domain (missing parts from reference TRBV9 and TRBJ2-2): DSGVTQTPKHLITATGQRVTLRCSPRSGDLSVYWYQQSLDQGLQFLIQYYNGEERAKGNILERFSAQQFPDLHSELNLSSLELGDSALYFCASRPQGGNTGELFFGEGSRLTVL.